The 14 T cell receptor beta chains below were found in one sample sequenced in a study of blood T cell repertoires in COVID-19. Clones were sequenced by immunoSEQ multiplex PCR, and TCRdb holds only the in-frame ones, with some missing. The sample has approximately 270,000 clones; about 90% are singletons. Input material: PBMCs or T cells enriched from blood (not recorded which). The receptors originated from a woman in her 30s with acute COVID-19.

This chain links TRBV7-3 with TRBJ1-2; 7 nucleotides agree with TRBD1. Germline V gene sequence: CDR1 SGHTA, CDR2 FQGTGA. The junction had 12 bases not matched to a gene; V was cut back by 4 bases and J by 4 bases. The CDR3 is 16 residues long. The CDR3 sequence: CASSSSGTELSYGYTF. DNA for the CDR3: TGTGCCAGCAGCTCCTCGGGGACAGAGTTGAGCTATGGCTACACCTTC.

The rearrangement links TRBV30 to TRBJ1-3, with D possibly TRBD1 on 6 matching bases. The germline V and J ends were trimmed by 4 bases and 2 bases, with 12 bases remaining between them. The length of the CDR3 is 14 residues. From germline, CDR1 is GTSNPN and CDR2 SVGIG (reference sequence). DNA of the CDR3: TGTGCCTGGACCAGGACAGCTACTGGAAACACCATATATTTT. It is translated as CAWTRTATGNTIYF.

The gene calls are TRBV27 and TRBJ1-2; no firm D call. Looked up from germline, CDR1 is MNHEY and CDR2 is SMNVEV (reference sequence). This CDR3 has 15 amino acids. V dropped 1 base and J dropped 8 bases, with 17 bases sitting between them. As DNA, the CDR3 is TGTGCCAGCAGTTTATTCGGCAGCCGGGTCTGGGGCTACACCTTC. This translates into CASSLFGSRVWGYTF.

The J gene is TRBJ1-1, the V gene TRBV7-9; no clear D gene. Trimming shortened V by 4 bases and J by 4 bases, and 10 bases separated the two germline ends. Germline values: CDR1 SEHNR, CDR2 FQNEAQ (reference sequence). This CDR3 contains 13 residues. The CDR3 DNA reads as TGTGCCAGCAGCTCAATGGAGGGCACTGAAGCTTTCTTT. Translated: CASSSMEGTEAFF.

This clone was recorded once. The V gene is TRBV18, the J gene TRBJ1-6, with D possibly TRBD1 on 6 matching bases. CDR3 length: 13 amino acids. Trimming stripped 4 bases from V and 9 bases from J, with 10 bases between. Germline CDR1 KGHSH, CDR2 LQKENI. The CDR3 spells CASSHRVGSPLHF. CDR3 nucleotides: TGTGCCAGCTCACACAGGGTTGGTTCACCCCTCCACTTT.

This chain joins TRBV19 and TRBJ1-3, with TRBD1 matching 7 bases. The CDR3 runs to 15 residues. Germline V CDR1 and CDR2: LNHDA, SQIVND (reference sequence). With 6 bases clipped from V and 7 bases from J, the junction kept 12 bases outside the gene matches. DNA for the CDR3: TGTGCCAGTAGGCAAGACAGGGTTGCTTTGAACACCATATATTTT. Residues: CASRQDRVALNTIYF.

This chain links TRBV13 with TRBJ1-1; 8 bases match TRBD1. The CDR3 is made up of 19 amino acids. Germline V gene data show CDR1 as PRHDT and CDR2 as FYEKMQ (reference sequence). The junction had 17 bases not matched to a gene; V was cut back by 0 bases and J by 5 bases. CDR3 loop: CASSLGSIGQGGLGTEAFF. The CDR3 coding sequence is TGTGCCAGCAGCTTAGGCTCGATAGGACAGGGTGGGCTTGGGACTGAAGCTTTCTTT.

The chain links TRBV11-2 to TRBJ2-3, with a weak D call TRBD1 (5 bases). V lost 3 bases to trimming and J lost 5 bases, with 24 bases between them. Germline V CDR1 and CDR2: SGHAT, FQNNGV. The CDR3 has 18 amino acids. CDR3 loop: CASSFGKTGAPGLDTQYF. The CDR3 nucleotides read TGTGCCAGCAGCTTCGGTAAAACTGGGGCGCCAGGGTTAGATACGCAGTATTTT.

This chain joins TRBV28 and TRBJ2-1; D uncertain. CDR1 MDHEN and CDR2 SYDVKM come from the germline V gene. CDR3 length: 11 residues. With 7 bases removed from V and 4 bases from J, the gap between germline ends came to 5 bases. The DNA for the CDR3 is TGTGCCAGCAACAAGTACAATGAGCAGTTCTTC. This encodes CASNKYNEQFF.

This rearrangement joins TRBV19 to TRBJ1-1, with 9 bases that match TRBD1. The ends lost 5 bases at V and 5 bases at J; junction bases unmatched: 9. The CDR3 has 15 residues. Germline V lookup: CDR1 LNHDA, CDR2 SQIVND (reference sequence). In nucleotides, the CDR3 is TGTGCCAGTAGTCTCGGACAGGGGCCGGGTACTGAAGCTTTCTTT. Translated: CASSLGQGPGTEAFF.

This CDR3 reads CASSLGESSYNSPLHF. The CDR3 coding sequence is TGTGCCAGCAGTTTAGGGGAGAGCTCCTATAATTCACCCCTCCACTTT. This chain connects TRBV27 to TRBJ1-6; no definite D call. CDR1 is MNHEY and CDR2 is SMNVEV in the germline V gene (reference sequence). The CDR3 has 16 amino acids. Trimming pared 2 bases from V and 0 bases from J, leaving 8 bases between.

This clone was recorded once. The chain has TRBV7-2 and TRBJ2-2, with 9 bases lining up with TRBD2. The CDR3 sequence is 17 residues long. Germline V gives CDR1 SGHTA, CDR2 FQGNSA. The V gene end was trimmed by 4 bases and the J gene end by 4 bases; junction bases not matched to a gene: 10. The CDR3 DNA sequence: TGTGCCAGCAGCTCCCGAACCGCGGGAGGGGGCACCGGGGAGCTGTTTTTT. Protein: CASSSRTAGGGTGELFF.

The rearrangement uses TRBV19 and TRBJ1-4; 7 bases are shared with TRBD1. Germline loops: CDR1 LNHDA, CDR2 SQIVND (reference sequence). CDR3 length equals 15 residues. The V gene end was trimmed by 5 bases and the J gene end by 4 bases; junction bases not matched to a gene: 7. The DNA of the CDR3 is TGTGCCAGTAGTGCCGGACAGGCGAATAATGAAAAACTGTTTTTT. Its translation: CASSAGQANNEKLFF.

The genes are TRBV29-1 and TRBJ2-1; 12 nucleotides agree with TRBD2. J gave up 2 bases and V 5 bases, and 4 bases lay outside the gene matches. The CDR3 contains 15 residues. Per germline, CDR1 SQVTM and CDR2 ANQGSEA. The CDR3 sequence: CSVRTSGTPYNEQFF. The CDR3 DNA reads as TGCAGCGTTAGGACTAGCGGGACCCCCTACAATGAGCAGTTCTTC.